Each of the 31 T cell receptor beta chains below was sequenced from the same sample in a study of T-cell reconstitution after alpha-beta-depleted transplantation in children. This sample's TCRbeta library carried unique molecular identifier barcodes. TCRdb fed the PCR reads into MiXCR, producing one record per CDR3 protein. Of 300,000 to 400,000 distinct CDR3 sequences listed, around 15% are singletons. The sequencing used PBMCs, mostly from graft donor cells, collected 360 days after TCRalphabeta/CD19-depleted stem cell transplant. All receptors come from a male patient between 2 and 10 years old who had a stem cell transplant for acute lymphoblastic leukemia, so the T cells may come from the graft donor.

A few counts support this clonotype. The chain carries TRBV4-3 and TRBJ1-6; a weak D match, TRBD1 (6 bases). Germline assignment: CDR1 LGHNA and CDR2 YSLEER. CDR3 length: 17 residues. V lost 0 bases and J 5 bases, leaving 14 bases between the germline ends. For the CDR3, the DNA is TGCGCCAGCAGCCAAGACTTCCAGGGGTTGAATAATTCACCCCTCCACTTT. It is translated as CASSQDFQGLNNSPLHF.

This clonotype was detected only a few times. CDR3 DNA sequence: TGCAGCGTTGAGGCCCAAGCGGGAGGCGACGAGCAGTACTTC. Translation gives CSVEAQAGGDEQYF. V usage is TRBV29-1 and J usage is TRBJ2-7; TRBD2 aligns across 9 bases. Trimming at V came to 3 bases and at J to 5 bases, leaving 8 bases not matched to a gene. CDR1 and CDR2 (germline): SQVTM, ANQGSEA. The CDR3 loop spans 14 amino acids.

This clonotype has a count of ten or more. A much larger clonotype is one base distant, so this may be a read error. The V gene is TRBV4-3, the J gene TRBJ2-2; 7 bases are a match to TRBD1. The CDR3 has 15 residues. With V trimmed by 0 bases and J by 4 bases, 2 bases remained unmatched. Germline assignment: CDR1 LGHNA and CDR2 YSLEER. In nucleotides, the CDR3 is TGCGCCAGCAGCCAAGACAGGGGGATCACCGGGGAGCTGTTTTTT. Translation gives CASSQDRGITGELFF.

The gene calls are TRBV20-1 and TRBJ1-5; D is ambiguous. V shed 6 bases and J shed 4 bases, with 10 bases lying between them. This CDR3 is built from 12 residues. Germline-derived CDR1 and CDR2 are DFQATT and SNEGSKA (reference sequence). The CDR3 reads CSAKTGNQPQHF. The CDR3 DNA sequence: TGCAGTGCCAAGACCGGAAATCAGCCCCAGCATTTT.

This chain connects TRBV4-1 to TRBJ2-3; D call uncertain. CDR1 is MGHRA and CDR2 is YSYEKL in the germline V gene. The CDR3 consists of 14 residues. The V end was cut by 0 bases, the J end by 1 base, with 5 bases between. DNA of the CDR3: TGCGCCAGCAGCCAAGAAAGGCGCACAGATACGCAGTATTTT. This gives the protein CASSQERRTDTQYF.

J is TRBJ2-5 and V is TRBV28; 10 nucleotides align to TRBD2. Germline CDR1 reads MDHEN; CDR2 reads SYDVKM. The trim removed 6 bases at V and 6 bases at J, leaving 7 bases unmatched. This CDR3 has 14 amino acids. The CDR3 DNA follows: TGTGCCAGCAGCCAACTAGCGGGAAGGAAGACCCAGTACTTC. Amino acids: CASSQLAGRKTQYF.

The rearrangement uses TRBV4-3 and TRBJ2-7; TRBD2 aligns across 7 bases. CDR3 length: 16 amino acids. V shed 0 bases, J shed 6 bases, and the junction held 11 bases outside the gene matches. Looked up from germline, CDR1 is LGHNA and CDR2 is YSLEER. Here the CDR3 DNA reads TGCGCCAGCAGCCAAGATCGGGCACTAGCGTGGGGCGAGCAGTACTTC. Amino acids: CASSQDRALAWGEQYF.

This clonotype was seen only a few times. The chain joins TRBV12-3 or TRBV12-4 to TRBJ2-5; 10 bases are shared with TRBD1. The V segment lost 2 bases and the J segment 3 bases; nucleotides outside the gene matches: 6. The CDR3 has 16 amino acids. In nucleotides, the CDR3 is TGTGCCAGCAGTTTACCCCGAGGACAGGGGGAAGAGACCCAGTACTTC. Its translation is CASSLPRGQGEETQYF.

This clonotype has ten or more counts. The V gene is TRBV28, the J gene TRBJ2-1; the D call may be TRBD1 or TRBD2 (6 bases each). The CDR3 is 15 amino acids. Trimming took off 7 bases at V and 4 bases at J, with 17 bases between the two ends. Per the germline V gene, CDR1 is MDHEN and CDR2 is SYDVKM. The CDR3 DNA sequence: TGTGCCAGCACCGTAAGGGGGAGGCCTTACAATGAGCAGTTCTTC. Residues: CASTVRGRPYNEQFF.

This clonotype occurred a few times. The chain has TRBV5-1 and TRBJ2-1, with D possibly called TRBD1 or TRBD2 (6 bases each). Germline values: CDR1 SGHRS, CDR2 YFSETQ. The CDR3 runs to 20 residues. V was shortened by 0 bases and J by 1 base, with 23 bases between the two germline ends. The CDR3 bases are TGCGCCAGCAGCTTGGAGGGGGGAGGAACTGCCCTCCCATCCTACAATGAGCAGTTCTTC. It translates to CASSLEGGGTALPSYNEQFF.

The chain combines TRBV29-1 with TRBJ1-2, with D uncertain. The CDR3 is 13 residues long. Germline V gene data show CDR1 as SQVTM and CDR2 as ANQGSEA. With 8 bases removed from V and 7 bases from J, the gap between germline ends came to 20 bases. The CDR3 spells CSLYSPRFGGYTF. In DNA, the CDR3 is TGCAGCCTTTACTCCCCCCGTTTTGGTGGCTACACCTTC. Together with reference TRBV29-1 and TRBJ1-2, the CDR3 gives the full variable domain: SAVISQKPSRDICQRGTSLTIQCQVDSQVTMMFWYRQQPGQSLTLIATANQGSEATYESGFVIDKFPISRPNLTFSTLTVSNMSPEDSSIYLCSLYSPRFGGYTFGSGTRLTVV.

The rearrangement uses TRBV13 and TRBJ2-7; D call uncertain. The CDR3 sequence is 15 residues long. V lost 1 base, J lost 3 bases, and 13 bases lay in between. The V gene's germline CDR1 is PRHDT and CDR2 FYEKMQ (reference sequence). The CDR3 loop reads CASSLASLGFYEQYF. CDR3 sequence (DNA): TGTGCCAGCAGCTTAGCGTCTCTGGGGTTCTACGAGCAGTACTTC.

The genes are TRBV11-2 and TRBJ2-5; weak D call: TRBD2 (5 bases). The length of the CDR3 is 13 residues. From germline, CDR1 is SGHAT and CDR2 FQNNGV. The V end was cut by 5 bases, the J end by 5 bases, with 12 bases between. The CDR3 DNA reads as TGTGCCAGCAGCCCCGGACTGGCGGAGACCCAGTACTTC. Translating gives CASSPGLAETQYF.

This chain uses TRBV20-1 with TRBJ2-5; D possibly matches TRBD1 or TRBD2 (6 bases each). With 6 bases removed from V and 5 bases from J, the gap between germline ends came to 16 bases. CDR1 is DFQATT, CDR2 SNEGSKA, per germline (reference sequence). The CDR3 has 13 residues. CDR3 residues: CSAHRVRGETQYF. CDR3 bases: TGCAGTGCCCACAGGGTACGGGGGGAGACCCAGTACTTC.

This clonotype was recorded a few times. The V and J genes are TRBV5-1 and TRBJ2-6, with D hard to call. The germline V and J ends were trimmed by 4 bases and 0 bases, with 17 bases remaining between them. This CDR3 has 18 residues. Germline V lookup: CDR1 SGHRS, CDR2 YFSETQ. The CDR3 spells CASSLHGSGLSGANVLTF. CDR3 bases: TGCGCCAGCAGCCTCCACGGGTCCGGCCTCTCTGGGGCCAACGTCCTGACTTTC. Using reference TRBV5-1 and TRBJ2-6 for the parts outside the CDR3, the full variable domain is KAGVTQTPRYLIKTRGQQVTLSCSPISGHRSVSWYQQTPGQGLQFLFEYFSETQRNKGNFPGRFSGRQFSNSRSEMNVSTLELGDSALYLCASSLHGSGLSGANVLTFGAGSRLTVL.

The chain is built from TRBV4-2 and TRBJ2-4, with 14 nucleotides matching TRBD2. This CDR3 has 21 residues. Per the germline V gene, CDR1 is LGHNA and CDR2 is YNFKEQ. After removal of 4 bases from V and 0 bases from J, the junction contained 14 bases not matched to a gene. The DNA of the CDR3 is TGTGCCAGCAGCCCGGACGGACTAGCGGGAGGTATTGAACTAGCCAAAAACATTCAGTACTTC. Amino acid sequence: CASSPDGLAGGIELAKNIQYF.

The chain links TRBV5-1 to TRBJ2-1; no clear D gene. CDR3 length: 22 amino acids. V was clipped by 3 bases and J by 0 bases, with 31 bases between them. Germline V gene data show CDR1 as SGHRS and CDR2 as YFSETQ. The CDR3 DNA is TGCGCCAGCAGCTGGTTATACAGCATAGGCCTGGTGCCCTGGAGCTCCTACAATGAGCAGTTCTTC. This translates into CASSWLYSIGLVPWSSYNEQFF.

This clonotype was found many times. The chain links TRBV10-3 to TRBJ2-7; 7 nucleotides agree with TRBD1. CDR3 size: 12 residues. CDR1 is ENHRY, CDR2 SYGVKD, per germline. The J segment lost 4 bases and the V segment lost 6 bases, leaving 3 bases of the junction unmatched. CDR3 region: CAIRDRRYEQYF. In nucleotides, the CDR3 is TGTGCCATCAGGGACAGGAGGTACGAGCAGTACTTC.

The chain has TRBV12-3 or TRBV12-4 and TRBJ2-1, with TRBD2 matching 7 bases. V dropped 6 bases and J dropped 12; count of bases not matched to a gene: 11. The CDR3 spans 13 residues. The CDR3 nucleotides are TGTGCCAGCAGCCCAGACCGACTAGCTGGGCAGTTCTTC. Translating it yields CASSPDRLAGQFF.

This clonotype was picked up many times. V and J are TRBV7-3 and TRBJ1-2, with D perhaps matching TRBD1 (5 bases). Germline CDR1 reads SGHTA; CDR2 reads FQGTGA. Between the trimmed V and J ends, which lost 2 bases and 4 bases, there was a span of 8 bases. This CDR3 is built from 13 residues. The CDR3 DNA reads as TGTGCCAGCAGCTTAGGGGGGACCTATGGCTACACCTTC. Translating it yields CASSLGGTYGYTF.

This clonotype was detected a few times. This CDR3 is CASTAYPGQGYEQYF. For the CDR3, the DNA is TGCGCCTCAACCGCGTACCCGGGACAGGGCTACGAGCAGTACTTC. The J gene is TRBJ2-7, the V gene TRBV5-1; TRBD1 aligns across 9 bases. With V trimmed by 10 bases and J by 3 bases, 14 bases remained unmatched. Germline V CDR1 and CDR2: SGHRS, YFSETQ. This CDR3 is 15 amino acids long.

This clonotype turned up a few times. The CDR3 DNA reads TGTGCCAGCAGCATTGGACAGACCATAATAGGGGAGACCCAGTACTTC. Translation: CASSIGQTIIGETQYF. This chain uses TRBV5-6 with TRBJ2-5; weak D call: TRBD1 (6 bases). The CDR3 spans 16 residues. With 4 bases removed from V and 5 bases from J, the gap between germline ends came to 21 bases. Germline CDR1 and CDR2: SGHDT and YYEEEE.

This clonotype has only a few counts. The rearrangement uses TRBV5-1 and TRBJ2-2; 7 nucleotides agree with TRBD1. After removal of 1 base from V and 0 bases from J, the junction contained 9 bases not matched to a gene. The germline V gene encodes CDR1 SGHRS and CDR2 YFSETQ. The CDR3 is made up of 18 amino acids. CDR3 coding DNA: TGCGCCAGCAGCTTGCCCAAAAGGACAGGATCGAACACCGGGGAGCTGTTTTTT. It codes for CASSLPKRTGSNTGELFF.

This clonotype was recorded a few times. The chain's CDR3 is CASSPRRTPTGNTEAFF. The CDR3 DNA reads as TGTGCCAGCAGCCCAAGGAGGACCCCCACGGGGAACACTGAAGCTTTCTTT. The V and J genes are TRBV12-3 or TRBV12-4 and TRBJ1-1; D gene uncertain. The CDR3 is made up of 17 amino acids. V was cut by 6 bases and J by 1 base, with 21 bases left in between.

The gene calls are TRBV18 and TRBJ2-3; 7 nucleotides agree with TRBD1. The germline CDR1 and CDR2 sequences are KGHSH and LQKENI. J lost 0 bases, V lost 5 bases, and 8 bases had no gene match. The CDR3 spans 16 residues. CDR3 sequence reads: CASSSDRATSTDTQYF. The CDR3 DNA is TGTGCCAGCTCATCCGACAGGGCGACAAGCACAGATACGCAGTATTTT.

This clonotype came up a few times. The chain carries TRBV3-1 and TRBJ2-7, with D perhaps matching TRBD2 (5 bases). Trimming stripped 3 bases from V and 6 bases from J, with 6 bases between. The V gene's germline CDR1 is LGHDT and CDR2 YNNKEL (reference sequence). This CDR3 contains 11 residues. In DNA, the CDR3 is TGTGCCAGCAGCCACACTAGCGAGCAGTACTTC. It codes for CASSHTSEQYF.

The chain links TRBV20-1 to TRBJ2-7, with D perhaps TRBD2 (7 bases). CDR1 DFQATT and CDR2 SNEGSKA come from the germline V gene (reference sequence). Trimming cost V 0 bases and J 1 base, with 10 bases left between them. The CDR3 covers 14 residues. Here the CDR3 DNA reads TGCAGTGCTAGAGATGAGGGGGGGTCCTACGAGCAGTACTTC. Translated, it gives CSARDEGGSYEQYF.

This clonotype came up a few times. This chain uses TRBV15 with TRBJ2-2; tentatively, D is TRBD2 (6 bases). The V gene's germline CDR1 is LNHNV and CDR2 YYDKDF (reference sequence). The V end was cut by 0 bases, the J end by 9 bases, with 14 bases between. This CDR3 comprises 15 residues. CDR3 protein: CATSRDGAAGWELFF. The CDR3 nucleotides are TGTGCCACCAGCAGAGATGGTGCGGCGGGATGGGAGCTGTTTTTT.

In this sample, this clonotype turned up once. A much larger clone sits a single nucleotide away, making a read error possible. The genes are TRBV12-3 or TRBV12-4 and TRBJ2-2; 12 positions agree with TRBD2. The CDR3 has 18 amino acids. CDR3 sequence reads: CTSSLTRLAGVYTGELFF. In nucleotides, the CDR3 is TGTACCAGCAGTTTGACCCGACTAGCGGGAGTGTACACCGGGGAGCTGTTTTTT.

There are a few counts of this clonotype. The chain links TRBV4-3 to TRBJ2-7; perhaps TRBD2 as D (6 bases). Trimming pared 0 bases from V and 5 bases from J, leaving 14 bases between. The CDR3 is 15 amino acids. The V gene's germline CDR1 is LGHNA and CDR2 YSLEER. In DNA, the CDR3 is TGCGCCAGCAGCCAAGATTCCGGGAGTGTGAACGAGCAGTACTTC. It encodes CASSQDSGSVNEQYF.

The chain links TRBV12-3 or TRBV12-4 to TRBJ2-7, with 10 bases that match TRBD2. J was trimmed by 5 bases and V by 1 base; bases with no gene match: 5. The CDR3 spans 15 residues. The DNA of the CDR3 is TGTGCCAGCAGTTTAGGCCCTAGCGGGAGTGACGAGCAGTACTTC. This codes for CASSLGPSGSDEQYF.